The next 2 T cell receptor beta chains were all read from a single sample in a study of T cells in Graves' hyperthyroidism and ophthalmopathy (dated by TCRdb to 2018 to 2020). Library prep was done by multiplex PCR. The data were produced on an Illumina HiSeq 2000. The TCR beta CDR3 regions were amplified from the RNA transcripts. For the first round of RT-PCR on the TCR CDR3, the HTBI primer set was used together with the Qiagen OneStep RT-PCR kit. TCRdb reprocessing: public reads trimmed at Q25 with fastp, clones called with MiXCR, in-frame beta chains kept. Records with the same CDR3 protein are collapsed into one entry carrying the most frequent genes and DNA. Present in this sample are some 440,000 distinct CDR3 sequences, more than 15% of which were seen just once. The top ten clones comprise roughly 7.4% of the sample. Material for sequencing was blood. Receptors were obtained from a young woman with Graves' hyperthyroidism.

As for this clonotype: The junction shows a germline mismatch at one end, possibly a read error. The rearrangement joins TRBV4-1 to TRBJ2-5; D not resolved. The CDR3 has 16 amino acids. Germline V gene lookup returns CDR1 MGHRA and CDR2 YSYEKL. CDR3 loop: CAGSQVNADDQETQYF. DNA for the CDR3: TGCGCCGGCAGCCAAGTGAACGCGGATGACCAAGAGACCCAGTACTTC.

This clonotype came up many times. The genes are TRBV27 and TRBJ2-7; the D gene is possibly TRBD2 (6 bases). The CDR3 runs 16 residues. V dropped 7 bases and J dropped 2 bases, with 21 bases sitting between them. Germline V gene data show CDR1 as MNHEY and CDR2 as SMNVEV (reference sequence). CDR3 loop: CASMEGPLWSPYEQYF. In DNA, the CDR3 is TGTGCCAGCATGGAGGGCCCTTTGTGGTCCCCCTACGAGCAGTACTTC.